The T cell receptor (beta chain) under discussion was sequenced for a study of PD-L1 blockade in urothelial cancer. Turning to the study itself: Bladder-origin urothelial cancer in males described about 90% of the 29 patients. Study-wide points: Sub-median blood TCR clonality before treatment predicted longer survival.

Repertoires were generated with immunoSEQ multiplex PCR, while TCRdb's copy carries only in-frame clones and drops some. The sample holds 23,000 or so clones; approximately 81% are singletons and the top ten take 1.5% to 2%. The CDR3 length is 16 residues. CDR1 MGHRA and CDR2 YSYEKL come from the germline V gene. V was trimmed by 1 base and J by 4 bases, leaving 15 bases between them. To note about this clone: Antigen unknown.

Sample time point: peripheral blood 6 weeks after treatment start. The chain combines TRBV4-1 with TRBJ2-3; possibly TRBD2 for D (6 bases). The source of this sequence is a man between 65 and 85 years old with urothelial cancer. The source material was PBMCs, sampled around atezolizumab (anti-PD-L1) treatment. CDR3 sequence (DNA): TGCGCCAGCAGCCAAGTCGATCTTTGGAGGGCAGATACGCAGTATTTT. Amino acids: CASSQVDLWRADTQYF.